This TCR beta chain was found in a study of identifying expanded T cells in peripheral blood. This table comes from immunoSEQ multiplex PCR, and its TCRdb copy is limited to in-frame clones, with some not included. In the table there are 90,000 to 100,000 clones, approximately 86% of which are singletons. This clone appeared a single time. Its antigen is unknown. General observations from the study: Technical replicates showed about 1.1 changed clones; approximately two weeks roughly 16; four weeks 19.

The sample comprised blood. The TCR originated in a person between 18 and 69 years old in good health.

The CDR3 region has the DNA TGTGCCAGCAGTGAAGGGGTGAAGGGGAGGGCCCCCCTCCACTTT. Its translation is CASSEGVKGRAPLHF. This sequence joins TRBV6-1 and TRBJ1-6, with D maybe TRBD1 (5 bases). V was trimmed by 1 base and J by 13 bases, leaving 17 bases between them. The CDR3 is made up of 15 amino acids. CDR1 is MNHNS and CDR2 is SASEGT in the germline V gene.